The text below deals with one T cell receptor beta chain. TCRdb keeps only in-frame clones here, not all; method: immunoSEQ multiplex PCR. Among fewer than 50,000 clones listed, approximately 90% were seen once. Germline assignment: CDR1 LNHDA and CDR2 SQIVND (reference sequence). The germline V and J ends were trimmed by 7 bases and 4 bases, with 25 bases remaining between them. The CDR3 is 17 residues long. This sample is drawn from a study of T cell changes during pregnancy in multiple sclerosis. This material consisted of CD4+ T cells from peripheral blood mononuclear cells, taken in the second trimester of pregnancy. The source of this sequence is a female donor in good health, enrolled as a control in a pregnancy study. The rearrangement uses TRBV19 and TRBJ1-2; TRBD1 is a possible D gene (5 bases). The CDR3 loop is CASTVLAKRSGGYGYTF. The CDR3 DNA reads TGTGCCAGTACGGTCTTGGCGAAAAGATCCGGGGGCTATGGCTACACCTTC.